This TCR beta chain was observed in a study of CD8+CD57+ T cells in acquired aplastic anemia. Genomic DNA, the template, was used for profiling of the TCR beta VDJ and CDR3. TCRdb reprocessed the reads via MiXCR and lists one record per CDR3 protein. The table lists 86,000 or so distinct CDR3 sequences, under 50% of them singletons. Per the germline V gene, CDR1 is SGDLS and CDR2 is YYNGEE. The CDR3 totals 13 residues. V lost 2 bases and J lost 5, with 10 bases in between. The V call is TRBV9, the J call TRBJ2-5; D remains ambiguous. This clonotype was obtained from a human donor in good health, serving as a control. Material for sequencing was sorted CD4+, CD8+, or CD8+CD57+ T cells (not recorded which) from PBMCs. The CDR3 region is CASSVPPSETQYF. CDR3 nucleotides: TGTGCCAGCAGCGTTCCCCCGTCCGAGACCCAGTACTTC.